This T cell receptor (beta chain) is drawn from a study of control samples from healthy donors and cancer patients. Sequencing was performed with immunoSEQ multiplex PCR; in TCRdb, only in-frame clones are kept and a portion is missing. The sample includes 100,000 to 120,000 clones, approximately 90% seen only once; the top ten take 3.7%. V gave up 7 bases and J gave up 0 bases, with 16 bases separating them. CDR1 is SGHDN, CDR2 FVKESK, per germline. This CDR3 comprises 16 residues. The sequencing input was PBMCs. The gene calls are TRBV14 and TRBJ1-3; D remains ambiguous. This clonotype was obtained from a woman aged 55-70 years with lung cancer. Here the CDR3 reads CASTPTDNYSGNTIYF. The CDR3 DNA is TGTGCCAGCACCCCGACGGATAACTACTCTGGAAACACCATATATTTT.